This is a list of T cell receptor beta chains from one sample in a study of blood T cell repertoires in COVID-19. Sequencing was performed with immunoSEQ multiplex PCR; in TCRdb, only in-frame clones are kept and a portion is missing. The sample shows 60,000 to 90,000 clones, roughly 90% of them seen only once. What was sequenced was peripheral blood. These receptors all stem from a human donor in a cohort sampled during active COVID-19. Each CDR3 is given with its conserved first and last residue. A D gene is named only where the DNA matches it firmly. Clone size appears in some rows only: once, few, many, or a class for an expanded clone.

abundance	v_gene	d_gene	j_gene	CDR3aa	CDR3nt
-	TRBV7-9	-	TRBJ1-4	CASSLPLNEKLFF	TGTGCCAGCAGCTTACCTCTCAATGAAAAACTGTTTTTT
few	TRBV19	TRBD1	TRBJ2-1	CASLNGQGGNEQFF	TGTGCCAGCCTTAACGGACAGGGTGGTAATGAGCAGTTCTTC
once	TRBV4-1	-	TRBJ2-1	CASSHPGESSYNEQFF	TGCGCCAGCAGCCATCCAGGGGAAAGCTCCTACAATGAGCAGTTCTTC
-	TRBV5-1	TRBD1	TRBJ2-2	CASSLLTASGQGAPGELFF	TGCGCCAGCAGCTTGCTCACGGCCTCGGGACAGGGGGCGCCCGGGGAGCTGTTTTTT
-	TRBV5-1	TRBD2	TRBJ2-3	CASSMTSGRALGTDTQYF	TGCGCCAGCAGCATGACTAGCGGGAGGGCCCTTGGCACAGATACGCAGTATTTT
few	TRBV18	-	TRBJ2-3	CASSPLAGTDTQYF	TGTGCCAGCTCACCACTAGCAGGCACAGATACGCAGTATTTT
-	TRBV4-1	-	TRBJ1-1	CASSQGRAGLTEAFF	TGCGCCAGCAGCCAAGGGAGGGCCGGGCTCACTGAAGCTTTCTTT
-	TRBV6-5	-	TRBJ2-7	CASRQAYRGSYEQYF	TGTGCCAGCAGACAAGCCTATCGGGGGTCCTACGAGCAGTACTTC
-	TRBV12-3/TRBV12-4	TRBD1	TRBJ1-2	CATRKQGAQGYTF	TGTGCCACCAGGAAACAGGGGGCGCAGGGCTACACCTTC
-	TRBV7-8	-	TRBJ2-7	CASSPMAPTGVQYF	TGTGCCAGCAGCCCCATGGCACCAACGGGTGTGCAGTACTTC
-	TRBV28	TRBD1	TRBJ2-5	CASSLFGQGGETQYF	TGTGCCAGCAGTTTATTCGGACAGGGCGGAGAGACCCAGTACTTC
few	TRBV18	-	TRBJ2-3	CASSPPSTDTQYF	TGTGCCAGCTCACCACCCTCCACAGATACGCAGTATTTT
-	TRBV29-1	-	TRBJ1-2	CSVAIGGTGYGYTF	TGCAGCGTTGCCATCGGCGGGACGGGCTATGGCTACACCTTC
few	TRBV7-9	-	TRBJ2-7	CASSPSKGGHSYEQYF	TGTGCCAGCAGCCCGTCAAAGGGAGGCCACTCCTACGAGCAGTACTTC
-	TRBV18	-	TRBJ2-5	CASSPQRVMRQETQYF	TGTGCCAGCTCACCACAGAGGGTAATGCGCCAAGAGACCCAGTACTTC
few	TRBV2	-	TRBJ1-2	CASSGQNINYGYTF	TGTGCCAGCAGTGGACAGAATATCAACTATGGCTACACCTTC
few	TRBV7-3	-	TRBJ1-3	CASSSRDFNPTGNTIYF	TGTGCCAGCAGCTCTAGGGACTTCAACCCTACTGGAAACACCATATATTTT
few	TRBV28	-	TRBJ1-2	CASSAPQRGYTF	TGTGCCAGCAGCGCCCCCCAGAGGGGCTACACCTTC
-	TRBV4-2	-	TRBJ2-7	CASSQYLVGEQYF	TGTGCCAGCAGCCAATATCTAGTTGGCGAGCAGTACTTC
-	TRBV12-1	-	TRBJ2-7	CASRFTRGLAGGPPYEQYF	TGTGCCAGCAGATTCACCCGGGGACTAGCGGGAGGGCCACCCTACGAGCAGTACTTC
-	TRBV18	-	TRBJ1-4	CASSSAARKLFF	TGTGCCAGCTCATCGGCAGCTAGAAAACTGTTTTTT
-	TRBV7-9	-	TRBJ2-1	CASSPKPDSYNEQFF	TGTGCCAGCAGCCCAAAACCTGACAGCTACAATGAGCAGTTCTTC
-	TRBV21-1	-	TRBJ1-1	CASLHREGALNTEAFF	TGTGCCAGCCTTCATCGGGAGGGTGCCCTGAACACTGAAGCTTTCTTT
once	TRBV11-2	-	TRBJ1-4	CASSFRRGEKLFF	TGTGCCAGCAGCTTTCGACGGGGTGAAAAACTGTTTTTT
-	TRBV27	-	TRBJ1-1	CASSYLAAGSETEAFF	TGTGCCAGCAGTTATCTCGCGGCGGGATCGGAGACTGAAGCTTTCTTT
-	TRBV7-9	TRBD1	TRBJ2-1	CASSFPGTVRYNEQFF	TGTGCCAGCAGCTTTCCCGGGACAGTAAGATACAATGAGCAGTTCTTC
-	TRBV25-1	TRBD1	TRBJ1-6	CASSEGQGVVSPLHF	TGTGCCAGCAGTGAAGGACAGGGGGTCGTTTCACCCCTCCACTTT